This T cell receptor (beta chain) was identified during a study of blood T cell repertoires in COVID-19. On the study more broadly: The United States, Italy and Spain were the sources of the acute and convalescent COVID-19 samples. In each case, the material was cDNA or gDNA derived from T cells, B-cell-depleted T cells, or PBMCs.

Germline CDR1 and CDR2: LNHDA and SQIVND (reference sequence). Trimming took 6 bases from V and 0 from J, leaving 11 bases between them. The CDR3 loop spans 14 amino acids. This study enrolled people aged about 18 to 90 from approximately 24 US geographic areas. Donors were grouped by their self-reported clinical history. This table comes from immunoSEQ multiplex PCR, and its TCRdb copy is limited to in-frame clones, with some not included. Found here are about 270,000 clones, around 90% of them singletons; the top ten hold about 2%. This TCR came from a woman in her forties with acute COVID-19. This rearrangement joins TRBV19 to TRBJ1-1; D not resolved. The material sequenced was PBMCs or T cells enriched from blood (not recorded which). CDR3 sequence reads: CASSEVNMNTEAFF. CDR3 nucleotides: TGTGCCAGTAGCGAAGTCAACATGAACACTGAAGCTTTCTTT.